There are many counts of the clone carrying this T cell receptor beta chain. Its antigen is as yet unknown. The entry originates in a study of regulatory T cells in long-lasting Graves disease. General study results and limits: Analysis covered peripheral blood alone, not thyroid tissue.

The CDR3 has 12 residues. Germline CDR1 is GTSNPN and CDR2 is SVGIG (reference sequence). Trimming removed 3 bases at V and 6 bases at J, with 11 bases between. Described time point: persistent/refractory GD, antithyroid drugs over 5 years with positive TRAb. Extracted RNA from PBMCs served as the source of the TCR library. Libraries of TCR beta came from iRepertoire HTBI primers plus Arm-PCR of CDR3 regions. TCRdb processed the multiplex PCR reads anew with MiXCR; each CDR3 protein has one entry. The sample lists hundreds of thousands of distinct CDR3 sequences; roughly a fifth were seen once. This chain links TRBV30 with TRBJ1-1, with D possibly TRBD1 on 6 matching bases. The starting material was peripheral blood mononuclear cells (PBMCs), obtained when the disease was refractory, from a patient treated with antithyroid drugs. This clonotype originated in a female donor with Graves disease. The CDR3 region has the DNA TGTGCCTGGAGGGACAGAACGGCTGAAGCTTTCTTT. Its translation is CAWRDRTAEAFF.